This T cell receptor (beta chain) was identified in a study of CD8 T cells in ankylosing spondylitis. V lost 5 bases and J lost 10; bases outside the gene matches: 10. Germline V gene data show CDR1 as SGHTA and CDR2 as FQGNSA. The CDR3 has 16 amino acids. Study results and limitations: It was reported that disease-linked clones were significantly enriched in matched ankylosing spondylitis synovial fluid. A TCR beta motif of about eight highly homologous variants appeared characteristic of ankylosing spondylitis blood. With a CD8+ phenotype, disease-linked clones were relatively rare in peripheral blood. Earlier reports found some motif variants in synovial fluid and blood in reactive arthritis.

This clonotype was picked up many times. Antigen: not known. TCRdb ran MiXCR on the 5' RACE reads and lists one entry per CDR3 protein. The data hold about 120,000 distinct CDR3 sequences, with about 13% observed a single time. This chain uses TRBV7-2 with TRBJ2-1; 14 bases agree with TRBD2. This TCR came from a female donor with ankylosing spondylitis or in good health (not recorded which). The specimen sequenced was blood, either unsorted or a sorted T cell fraction (not recorded which). The CDR3 region has the DNA TGTGCCAGCAGCATCGGACTAGCGGGGGGAAAGGGCGAGCAGTTCTTC. This encodes CASSIGLAGGKGEQFF.